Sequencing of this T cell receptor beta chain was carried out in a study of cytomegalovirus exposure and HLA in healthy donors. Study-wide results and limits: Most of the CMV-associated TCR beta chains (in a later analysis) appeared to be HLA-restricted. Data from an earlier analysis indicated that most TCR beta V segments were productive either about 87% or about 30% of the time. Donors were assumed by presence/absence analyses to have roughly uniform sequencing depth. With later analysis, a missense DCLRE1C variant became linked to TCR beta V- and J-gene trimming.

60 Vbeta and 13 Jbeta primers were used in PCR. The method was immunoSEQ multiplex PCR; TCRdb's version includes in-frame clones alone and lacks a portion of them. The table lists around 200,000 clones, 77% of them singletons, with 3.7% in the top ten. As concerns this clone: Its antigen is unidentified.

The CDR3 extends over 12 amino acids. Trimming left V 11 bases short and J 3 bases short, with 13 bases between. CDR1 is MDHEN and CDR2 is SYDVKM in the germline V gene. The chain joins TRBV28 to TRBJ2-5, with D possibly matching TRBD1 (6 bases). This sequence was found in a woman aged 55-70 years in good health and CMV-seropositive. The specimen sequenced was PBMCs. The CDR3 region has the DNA TGTGCCGGAAGAACAGGGAAAGAGACCCAGTACTTC. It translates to CAGRTGKETQYF.